The text below deals with one T cell receptor beta chain. The table came from immunoSEQ multiplex PCR; TCRdb's copy has only in-frame clones and leaves some out. The data contain over 200,000 clones, about 88% of them singletons. The data derive from a study of blood T cell repertoires in COVID-19. The germline V gene has CDR1 KGHSH and CDR2 LQKENI. Unmatched junction bases numbered 2, after V lost 1 base and J lost 4 bases. The CDR3 spans 14 residues. J is TRBJ1-1 and V is TRBV18, with 8 bases matching TRBD1. The source material was peripheral blood. This clonotype originated in a man aged 40-49 years with active or convalescent COVID-19. CDR3 coding DNA: TGTGCCAGCTCACCACAGCAGGGGGCCACTGAAGCTTTCTTT. Its protein is CASSPQQGATEAFF.